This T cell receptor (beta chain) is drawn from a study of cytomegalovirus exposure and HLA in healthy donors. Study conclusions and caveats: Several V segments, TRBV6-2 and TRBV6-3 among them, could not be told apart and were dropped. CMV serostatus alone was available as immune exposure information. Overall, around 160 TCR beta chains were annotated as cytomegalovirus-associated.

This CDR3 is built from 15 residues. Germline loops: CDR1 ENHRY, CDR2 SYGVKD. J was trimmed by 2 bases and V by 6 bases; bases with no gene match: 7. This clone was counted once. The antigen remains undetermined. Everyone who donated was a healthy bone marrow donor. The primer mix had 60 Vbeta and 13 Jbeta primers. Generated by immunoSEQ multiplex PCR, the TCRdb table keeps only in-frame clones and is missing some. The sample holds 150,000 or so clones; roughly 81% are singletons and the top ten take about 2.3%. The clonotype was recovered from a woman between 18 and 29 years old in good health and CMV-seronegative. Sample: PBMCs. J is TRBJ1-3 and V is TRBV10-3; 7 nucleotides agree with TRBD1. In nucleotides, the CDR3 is TGTGCCATCAGGACCGTAGACAGGGCTGGAAACACCATATATTTT. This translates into CAIRTVDRAGNTIYF.